This T cell receptor beta chain is from a study of blood T cell repertoires in COVID-19. Study details: The samples span acute and convalescent COVID-19 from the United States, Italy and Spain. PBMCs, B-cell-depleted T cells, or T cells provided the cDNA or gDNA that made up the material.

In the original analysis: Estimation of nucleated cell counts was performed using reference gene primer amplification. Here immunoSEQ multiplex PCR was the method, and the copy in TCRdb shows in-frame clones only, minus some. From that table come the V and J calls and clone size; the DNA was used to work out D and trimming. The sample has tens of thousands of clones, around 85% seen once. The receptor was derived from a human donor in a cohort sampled during active COVID-19. Sequenced: peripheral blood.

This CDR3 reads CASSYSPANYGYTF. DNA for the CDR3: TGTGCCAGCAGTTACTCGCCAGCTAACTATGGCTACACCTTC. V and J are TRBV6-2 or TRBV6-3 and TRBJ1-2, with no clear D. Per germline, CDR1 MNHEY and CDR2 SVGEGT. CDR3 length: 14 amino acids. V gave up 0 bases and J gave up 0 bases, with 5 bases separating them.